This entry describes one T cell receptor (beta chain). The sample originates from a study of blood T cell repertoires in COVID-19. Study-level background: The cDNA or gDNA used as material had been derived from T cells, B-cell-depleted T cells, or PBMCs.

In the original processing: Amplification from reference gene primers served as the basis for estimated nucleated cell counts. Data came from immunoSEQ multiplex PCR; TCRdb stores just in-frame clones and leaves some out. That table gives V, J and clone size, and the DNA gave D and trimming. The data contain approximately 210,000 clones, approximately 94% of them singletons. Germline loops: CDR1 LNHDA, CDR2 SQIVND (reference sequence). This CDR3 has 14 amino acids. After removal of 4 bases from V and 4 bases from J, the junction contained 6 bases not matched to a gene. The receptor's source is a man aged 25-45 years with COVID-19, enrolled during active disease. Material for sequencing was peripheral blood. The chain recombines TRBV19 with TRBJ1-2; 7 bases are shared with TRBD1. Here the CDR3 reads CASSTPGQTYGYTF. Written as DNA, the CDR3 is TGTGCCAGTAGTACACCGGGACAGACCTATGGCTACACCTTC.